Below, 31 T cell receptor beta chains from the same sample are listed, as sequenced in a study of cytomegalovirus exposure and HLA in healthy donors (dated by TCRdb to the late 2010s). To prepare the library, the immunoSEQ multiplex PCR assay was applied. TCRdb limited this immuneACCESS table to in-frame rearrangements with V and J called. A share of clones is missing; checked studies link under half to unresolved V genes, and the rest is unexplained. Within this sample are approximately 270,000 clones, with approximately 86% of them counted one time only. The top ten constitute about 1% of the sample. Sequencing used PBMCs. Source of these receptors: a woman younger than 35 in good health and CMV-seronegative.

This clone has just one count. This rearrangement joins TRBV6-5 to TRBJ2-7; possible D gene TRBD1, 6 bases. The V and J ends lost 6 bases and 4 bases respectively, with 16 bases between them. The CDR3 runs 14 residues. Looked up from germline, CDR1 is MNHEY and CDR2 is SVGAGI. The CDR3 sequence: CASSAGQRLYEQYF. The CDR3 DNA reads as TGTGCCAGCAGCGCCGGACAGAGATTGTACGAGCAGTACTTC.

The chain combines TRBV10-1 with TRBJ2-7, with D tentatively TRBD2 (6 bases). The V gene's germline CDR1 is WNHNN and CDR2 SYGVQD (reference sequence). This CDR3 is built from 17 residues. Trimming pared 6 bases from V and 0 bases from J, leaving 21 bases between. This CDR3 is CASSGGPGKPSSYEQYF. Here the CDR3 DNA reads TGCGCCAGCAGCGGGGGACCGGGGAAACCGAGCTCCTACGAGCAGTACTTC.

The V and J genes are TRBV5-1 and TRBJ1-4; D gene unclear. The CDR3 runs to 16 residues. V was trimmed by 2 bases and J by 8 bases, leaving 19 bases between them. CDR1 is SGHRS and CDR2 is YFSETQ in the germline V gene. CDR3 loop: CASSFTSPDRREKLFF. For the CDR3, the DNA is TGCGCCAGCAGCTTTACTAGTCCCGATCGGCGAGAAAAACTGTTTTTT. Based on the CDR3 plus reference TRBV5-1 and TRBJ1-4, the full variable domain is KAGVTQTPRYLIKTRGQQVTLSCSPISGHRSVSWYQQTPGQGLQFLFEYFSETQRNKGNFPGRFSGRQFSNSRSEMNVSTLELGDSALYLCASSFTSPDRREKLFFGSGTQLSVL.

This clone was observed a single time. The chain employs TRBV5-1 and TRBJ2-3, with D possibly matching TRBD1 (6 bases). Between the trimmed V and J ends, which lost 1 base and 0 bases, there was a span of 9 bases. The CDR3 is 15 amino acids. Germline-derived CDR1 and CDR2 are SGHRS and YFSETQ. The CDR3 reads CASSLRGQSTDTQYF. The CDR3 region has the DNA TGCGCCAGCAGCTTGAGAGGACAGAGCACAGATACGCAGTATTTT.

V usage is TRBV6-5 and J usage is TRBJ1-2, with a possible D match to TRBD1 (5 bases). Germline CDR1 MNHEY, CDR2 SVGAGI. CDR3 length equals 13 residues. The germline V and J ends were trimmed by 2 bases and 6 bases, with 10 bases remaining between them. CDR3 sequence: CASSYAGFDGYTF. As DNA, the CDR3 is TGTGCCAGCAGTTACGCAGGGTTCGATGGCTACACCTTC.

Of note for this clone: Other DNA sequences in the same sample also yield this CDR3. The chain couples TRBV4-3 to TRBJ1-5; no firm D call. From germline, CDR1 is LGHNA and CDR2 YSLEER. This CDR3 has 14 amino acids. V lost 0 bases and J lost 0, with 3 bases in between. The CDR3, as DNA: TGCGCCAGCAGCCAAGATAATAGCAATCAGCCCCAGCATTTT. This codes for CASSQDNSNQPQHF.

This chain links TRBV5-4 with TRBJ1-2; 7 bases are shared with TRBD1. V lost 7 bases and J lost 5; bases outside the gene matches: 11. The CDR3 runs to 14 residues. Germline CDR1 and CDR2: SGHNT and YYREEE (reference sequence). This CDR3 is CASAQTGNEYGYTF. The CDR3 DNA is TGTGCCAGCGCCCAGACAGGGAACGAATATGGCTACACCTTC.

The rearrangement joins TRBV11-2 to TRBJ1-1; 9 bases line up with TRBD1. The CDR3 is 16 amino acids. Unmatched junction bases numbered 12, after V lost 5 bases and J lost 5 bases. CDR1 is SGHAT, CDR2 FQNNGV, per germline. The DNA for the CDR3 is TGTGCCAGCAGCCTCCCGCAGACAGGGGGAGGGACTGAAGCTTTCTTT. It codes for CASSLPQTGGGTEAFF.

V usage is TRBV7-6 and J usage is TRBJ2-7; possible D gene TRBD2, 6 bases. The germline gives CDR1 SGHVS, CDR2 FNYEAQ. The CDR3 covers 14 residues. The V end lost 5 bases, the J end lost 6 bases, and 17 bases lay between the germline ends. CDR3 nucleotide sequence: TGTGCCAGCAGCCCAAGGCTATGGGGAGGCGAGCAGTACTTC. Translated, it gives CASSPRLWGGEQYF.

The sample holds many counts of this clone. This rearrangement joins TRBV6-6 to TRBJ1-1; D gene ambiguous. This CDR3 is built from 12 residues. Trimming pared 6 bases from V and 4 bases from J, leaving 9 bases between. Germline assignment: CDR1 MNHNY and CDR2 SVGAGI (reference sequence). The CDR3 reads CASSLAGTEAFF. CDR3 DNA sequence: TGTGCCAGCAGCCTTGCGGGCACTGAAGCTTTCTTT.

The chain is built from TRBV7-8 and TRBJ1-6, with D maybe TRBD1 (5 bases). The CDR3 length is 14 residues. In germline, CDR1 is SGHVS, CDR2 FQNEAQ. V shed 5 bases and J shed 3 bases, with 8 bases lying between them. CDR3 sequence: CASSPGHYNSPLHF. The CDR3 DNA follows: TGTGCCAGCAGCCCCGGACACTATAATTCACCCCTCCACTTT.

V and J are TRBV7-3 and TRBJ2-6; D call uncertain. The CDR3 sequence is 18 residues long. Trimming cost V 1 base and J 0 bases, with 13 bases left between them. In germline, CDR1 is SGHTA, CDR2 FQGTGA. In DNA, the CDR3 is TGTGCCAGCAGCTTAAAAGGTCTACAGAGCTCTGGGGCCAACGTCCTGACTTTC. It translates to CASSLKGLQSSGANVLTF.

The chain has TRBV18 and TRBJ2-4, with D tentatively TRBD2 (6 bases). Germline CDR1 reads KGHSH; CDR2 reads LQKENI. V lost 2 bases to trimming and J lost 0 bases, with 11 bases between them. The CDR3 totals 16 residues. The CDR3 reads CASSPSAGLAKNIQYF. CDR3 coding DNA: TGTGCCAGCTCACCAAGCGCGGGATTAGCCAAAAACATTCAGTACTTC.

V usage is TRBV18 and J usage is TRBJ1-2; the D gene is possibly TRBD1 (6 bases). This CDR3 has 16 residues. Per the germline V gene, CDR1 is KGHSH and CDR2 is LQKENI. The germline V and J ends were trimmed by 3 bases and 4 bases, with 18 bases remaining between them. CDR3 bases: TGTGCCAGCTCACCCATGCAGGGGCCGGAAACCTATGGCTACACCTTC. Translation: CASSPMQGPETYGYTF. Variable domain in full (rest from reference TRBV18 and TRBJ1-2): NAGVMQNPRHLVRRRGQEARLRCSPMKGHSHVYWYRQLPEEGLKFMVYLQKENIIDESGMPKERFSAEFPKEGPSILRIQQVVRGDSAAYFCASSPMQGPETYGYTFGSGTRLTVV.

The chain links TRBV30 to TRBJ2-7, with D maybe TRBD2 (5 bases). Germline V gene lookup returns CDR1 GTSNPN and CDR2 SVGIG (reference sequence). V lost 3 bases and J 0 bases, leaving 21 bases between the germline ends. This CDR3 is 17 amino acids long. The CDR3 loop reads CAWSPWPGLGSSYEQYF. Written as DNA, the CDR3 is TGTGCCTGGAGCCCATGGCCGGGATTGGGAAGCTCCTACGAGCAGTACTTC.

The chain carries TRBV11-2 and TRBJ1-1, with D tentatively TRBD1 (5 bases). This CDR3 is built from 14 residues. Deletions cut 4 bases from V and 8 bases from J, with 17 bases between. Germline V gene sequence: CDR1 SGHAT, CDR2 FQNNGV. The DNA of the CDR3 is TGTGCCAGCAGCTGGCTTGCGGGGAAGGGGGAAGCTTTCTTT. This sequence encodes CASSWLAGKGEAFF.

The chain has TRBV11-3 and TRBJ1-2, with 8 bases matching TRBD1. Per the germline V gene, CDR1 is SGHNT and CDR2 is YENEEA. The trim removed 5 bases at V and 6 bases at J, leaving 11 bases unmatched. This CDR3 spans 15 amino acids. The CDR3 here is CASSRTTTGDDGYTF. Written as DNA, the CDR3 is TGTGCCAGCAGCCGAACGACGACAGGGGATGATGGCTACACCTTC.

The J gene is TRBJ2-7, the V gene TRBV2, with 10 positions matching TRBD2. The CDR3 runs 16 residues. J was trimmed by 0 bases and V by 6 bases; bases with no gene match: 8. CDR1 is SNHLY and CDR2 is FYNNEI in the germline V gene. DNA of the CDR3: TGTGCCAGCAGACGGGGGGGGACTAGCGACTCCTACGAGCAGTACTTC. Translating gives CASRRGGTSDSYEQYF. The variable domain in full, completed from reference TRBV2 and TRBJ2-7, reads EPEVTQTPSHQVTQMGQEVILRCVPISNHLYFYWYRQILGQKVEFLVSFYNNEISEKSEIFDDQFSVERPDGSNFTLKIRSTKLEDSAMYFCASRRGGTSDSYEQYFGPGTRLTVT.

The V gene is TRBV30, the J gene TRBJ1-2, with 7 bases that match TRBD1. This CDR3 spans 15 amino acids. V lost 3 bases and J lost 3; bases outside the gene matches: 10. Germline values: CDR1 GTSNPN, CDR2 SVGIG (reference sequence). The CDR3, as DNA: TGTGCCTGGAGGCAGAGACAGGGACTCGACTATGGCTACACCTTC. Its protein is CAWRQRQGLDYGYTF.

J is TRBJ1-5 and V is TRBV2, with D possibly TRBD1 on 6 matching bases. CDR3 length equals 14 residues. The germline V gene encodes CDR1 SNHLY and CDR2 FYNNEI. Deletions cut 8 bases from V and 3 bases from J, with 14 bases between. CDR3 region: CASGGQWFNQPQHF. In DNA, the CDR3 is TGTGCCAGCGGGGGACAATGGTTCAATCAGCCCCAGCATTTT.

This clone came up once. The chain couples TRBV16 to TRBJ1-6; D is uncertain. The CDR3 contains 12 residues. Germline values: CDR1 KGHSY, CDR2 FQNENV. Between the trimmed V and J ends, which lost 0 bases and 10 bases, there was a span of 4 bases. CDR3 protein: CASSQSKSPLHF. The DNA for the CDR3 is TGTGCCAGCAGCCAATCTAAATCACCCCTCCACTTT.

V is TRBV6-1 and J is TRBJ1-2; 7 bases are a match to TRBD1. Germline trimming cut 3 bases from V and 9 bases from J; bases unmatched to any gene: 7. The germline gives CDR1 MNHNS, CDR2 SASEGT. The CDR3 runs 13 residues. The CDR3 loop is CASSEDRTRSYTF. Written as DNA, the CDR3 is TGTGCCAGCAGTGAGGACAGGACCCGCAGCTACACCTTC.

The rearrangement links TRBV9 to TRBJ2-7; a weak D match, TRBD1 (6 bases). The V gene lost 4 bases and the J gene lost 3 bases, with 14 bases spanning the gap. Germline loops: CDR1 SGDLS, CDR2 YYNGEE. The CDR3 consists of 14 residues. Written as DNA, the CDR3 is TGTGCCAGCAGCAACGGACAGCCAGGCTACGAGCAGTACTTC. This sequence encodes CASSNGQPGYEQYF.

CDR3 DNA: TGTGCCAGCTCACGATCTACAGGGCCCCTATACGAGCAGTACTTC. Its translation: CASSRSTGPLYEQYF. V and J are TRBV18 and TRBJ2-7, with a possible D match to TRBD1 (6 bases). V was trimmed by 4 bases and J by 4 bases, leaving 17 bases between them. CDR1 and CDR2 from the germline V gene are KGHSH and LQKENI. There are 15 residues in the CDR3.

The chain carries TRBV27 and TRBJ2-1; 7 bases agree with TRBD2. The V gene end was trimmed by 2 bases and the J gene end by 2 bases; junction bases not matched to a gene: 0. CDR3 length: 14 residues. The germline V gene has CDR1 MNHEY and CDR2 SMNVEV (reference sequence). The CDR3 DNA reads as TGTGCCAGCAGTTTAAGCGGGACCTACAATGAGCAGTTCTTC. Translating it yields CASSLSGTYNEQFF.

The V gene is TRBV10-2, the J gene TRBJ2-2; 10 bases align to TRBD2. The germline V gene encodes CDR1 WSHSY and CDR2 SAAADI. The CDR3 sequence is 17 residues long. Trimming cost V 6 bases and J 1 base; bases outside gene matches: 8. The DNA for the CDR3 is TGCGCCAGCAGGGGGACTAGCGTAGGAAAGAACACCGGGGAGCTGTTTTTT. Its translation is CASRGTSVGKNTGELFF.

The chain carries TRBV6-5 and TRBJ2-7; TRBD1 matches at 7 bases. The CDR3 loop spans 15 amino acids. V was clipped by 4 bases and J by 5 bases; unmatched bases: 11. The V gene's germline CDR1 is MNHEY and CDR2 SVGAGI. CDR3 nucleotides: TGTGCCAGCAGTTTGGGGACAGAATTGATCCACGAGCAGTACTTC. It specifies CASSLGTELIHEQYF.

The chain links TRBV7-6 to TRBJ2-1; tentatively, D is TRBD1 (6 bases). The germline gives CDR1 SGHVS, CDR2 FNYEAQ. CDR3 length: 13 amino acids. V was shortened by 6 bases and J by 5 bases, with 11 bases between the two germline ends. CDR3 protein: CASRSNRDNEQFF. In DNA form, the CDR3 reads TGTGCCAGCAGGTCTAACAGGGACAATGAGCAGTTCTTC.

To note about this clone: This sample includes further DNA sequences coding for the same CDR3. The rearrangement links TRBV7-2 to TRBJ2-3, with D possibly being TRBD1 (5 bases). V lost 0 bases and J lost 3, with 7 bases in between. This CDR3 spans 14 amino acids. Looked up from germline, CDR1 is SGHTA and CDR2 is FQGNSA. For the CDR3, the DNA is TGTGCCAGCAGCTTAGCGCGACAGACAGATACGCAGTATTTT. Its translation: CASSLARQTDTQYF.

The J gene is TRBJ2-5, the V gene TRBV5-1; the D gene could be TRBD1 or TRBD2 (6 bases each). The CDR3 has 15 residues. Germline-derived CDR1 and CDR2 are SGHRS and YFSETQ. The germline V and J ends were trimmed by 4 bases and 2 bases, with 15 bases remaining between them. DNA of the CDR3: TGCGCCAGCAGCGTGGAGGGACATCTTCAAGAGACCCAGTACTTC. Amino acids: CASSVEGHLQETQYF. Full variable domain (rest looked up from reference TRBV5-1 and TRBJ2-5): KAGVTQTPRYLIKTRGQQVTLSCSPISGHRSVSWYQQTPGQGLQFLFEYFSETQRNKGNFPGRFSGRQFSNSRSEMNVSTLELGDSALYLCASSVEGHLQETQYFGPGTRLLVL.

This clone was counted once. The chain couples TRBV10-3 to TRBJ1-2; 8 bases line up with TRBD1. Germline loops: CDR1 ENHRY, CDR2 SYGVKD. The CDR3 extends over 14 amino acids. Losses at the gene ends were 3 bases for V and 5 bases for J; bases not matched to a gene: 5. This CDR3 reads CAISEQGGRYGYTF. The CDR3 bases are TGTGCCATCAGTGAACAGGGGGGGAGGTATGGCTACACCTTC.